This TCR beta chain comes out of a study of blood T cell repertoires in COVID-19. Repertoires were generated with immunoSEQ multiplex PCR, while TCRdb's copy carries only in-frame clones and drops some. The data contain approximately 65,000 clones, about 86% of them seen just once; the ten biggest clones take up approximately 1.2%. In its sample, this clone was seen once. The receptor was isolated from a man in his forties with acute or convalescent COVID-19. The sequenced sample was peripheral blood.

CDR3 bases: TGCGCCAGCAGCTCCAGGGCCGTTCGGAATTCACCCCTCCACTTT. This gives the protein CASSSRAVRNSPLHF. This chain connects TRBV5-1 to TRBJ1-6; D possibly corresponds to TRBD1 (5 bases). V was trimmed by 3 bases and J by 7 bases, leaving 14 bases between them. Germline CDR1 and CDR2: SGHRS and YFSETQ. The CDR3 runs 15 residues.